Each of the 12 T cell receptor beta chains below was sequenced from the same sample in a study of beta chain features in type 1 diabetes. What was sequenced were expressed TCRB transcripts, since all of the isolated RNA had been reverse transcribed. Sequenced by immunoSEQ multiplex PCR; TCRdb stores in-frame clones only, minus some. The sample lists under 400,000 clones, 12% to 15% occurring once. Material: central memory CD4+ T cells from blood. These receptors originate from a man aged 25-40 years in good health.

The genes are TRBV2 and TRBJ1-1; D remains ambiguous. This CDR3 region has 14 residues. The V gene lost 6 bases and the J gene lost 1 base, with 12 bases spanning the gap. CDR1 SNHLY and CDR2 FYNNEI come from the germline V gene. The CDR3 sequence: CASRLDTGNTEAFF. The CDR3 DNA is TGTGCCAGCAGATTAGACACGGGGAACACTGAAGCTTTCTTT.

This clone has just a few counts. This chain uses TRBV27 with TRBJ1-6, with D possibly TRBD1 on 6 matching bases. Looked up from germline, CDR1 is MNHEY and CDR2 is SMNVEV (reference sequence). The CDR3 length is 12 residues. V shed 6 bases and J shed 7 bases, with 7 bases lying between them. CDR3 sequence (DNA): TGTGCCAGCAGACAGGGAAATTCACCCCTCCACTTT. Protein sequence: CASRQGNSPLHF.

The chain couples TRBV7-2 to TRBJ2-1; D is possibly TRBD2 (5 bases). Germline V gene data show CDR1 as SGHTA and CDR2 as FQGNSA. The V gene lost 4 bases and the J gene lost 8 bases, with 15 bases spanning the gap. The CDR3 is 14 amino acids. CDR3 protein: CASSSPLSGYEQFF. CDR3 sequence (DNA): TGTGCCAGCAGCTCCCCGCTCAGCGGCTATGAGCAGTTCTTC.

This clone turned up a few times. This sequence joins TRBV6-5 and TRBJ1-5; D remains ambiguous. The CDR3 is made up of 14 amino acids. V was pared by 0 bases and J by 6 bases, with 9 bases between. Germline CDR1 is MNHEY and CDR2 is SVGAGI. CDR3 region: CASSYSEISQPQHF. Written as DNA, the CDR3 is TGTGCCAGCAGTTACTCGGAGATTTCTCAGCCCCAGCATTTT.

This clone was seen many times. The gene calls are TRBV9 and TRBJ2-3; 10 bases are a match to TRBD2. V dropped 2 bases and J dropped 1; count of bases not matched to a gene: 4. Germline V CDR1 and CDR2: SGDLS, YYNGEE. The CDR3 is 16 amino acids. For the CDR3, the DNA is TGTGCCAGCAGCGTTACTAGCGGGACCCGCACAGATACGCAGTATTTT. Residues: CASSVTSGTRTDTQYF.

Notes on this clone: Other DNA variants within this sample encode the same CDR3. This chain uses TRBV27 with TRBJ2-1; 7 bases align to TRBD1. V dropped 6 bases and J dropped 8; count of bases not matched to a gene: 7. This CDR3 contains 13 residues. Germline V gene sequence: CDR1 MNHEY, CDR2 SMNVEV (reference sequence). The CDR3 is CASSLRGGDEQFF. The CDR3 DNA reads TGTGCCAGCAGCCTAAGAGGGGGCGATGAGCAGTTCTTC.

The chain is built from TRBV11-3 and TRBJ2-1; D ambiguous. The germline CDR1 and CDR2 sequences are SGHNT and YENEEA. V was pared by 7 bases and J by 5 bases, with 9 bases between. CDR3 length equals 12 residues. The CDR3, as DNA: TGTGCCAGCAAGGGCCGAAACAATGAGCAGTTCTTC. This translates into CASKGRNNEQFF. The complete variable domain, with remaining parts taken from reference TRBV11-3 and TRBJ2-1, reads EAGVVQSPRYKIIEKKQPVAFWCNPISGHNTLYWYLQNLGQGPELLIRYENEEAVDDSQLPKDRFSAERLKGVDSTLKIQPAELGDSAVYLCASKGRNNEQFFGPGTRLTVL.

V gene TRBV7-2 combines with J gene TRBJ2-3; D is tentatively TRBD1 or TRBD2 (5 bases each). The V end was cut by 4 bases, the J end by 4 bases, with 21 bases between. Germline-derived CDR1 and CDR2 are SGHTA and FQGNSA. The CDR3 covers 17 residues. As DNA, the CDR3 is TGTGCCAGCAGCTCCACCCGGGGCGGGTTTCGGCCAGATACGCAGTATTTT. This sequence encodes CASSSTRGGFRPDTQYF.

The chain links TRBV6-5 to TRBJ2-1; D gene unclear. V gave up 5 bases and J gave up 6 bases, with 11 bases separating them. The CDR3 has 13 amino acids. Germline values: CDR1 MNHEY, CDR2 SVGAGI. This CDR3 is CASSEDAFNEQFF. The CDR3 nucleotides read TGTGCCAGCAGTGAAGATGCCTTCAATGAGCAGTTCTTC.

This clone appeared a few times. CDR3 residues: CAWGLAGISKQFF. CDR3 DNA: TGTGCCTGGGGACTAGCGGGAATCTCTAAGCAGTTCTTC. The chain carries TRBV30 and TRBJ2-1; TRBD2 matches 12 bases. Germline CDR1 reads GTSNPN; CDR2 reads SVGIG (reference sequence). The CDR3 spans 13 residues. The V and J ends lost 5 bases and 11 bases, in that order; junction bases with no gene match: 7.

The chain carries TRBV12-5 and TRBJ1-5; 7 bases fit TRBD1. With V trimmed by 7 bases and J by 4 bases, 7 bases remained unmatched. This CDR3 region has 14 residues. CDR1 and CDR2 from the germline V gene are LGHNT and FRNRAP. For the CDR3, the DNA is TGTGCTAGTGAACAGGACAGGACAAATCAGCCCCAGCATTTT. Translated: CASEQDRTNQPQHF.

The chain links TRBV25-1 to TRBJ2-5, with 11 positions matching TRBD2. CDR3 size: 17 residues. CDR1 MGHDK and CDR2 SYGVNS come from the germline V gene. Trimming cost V 5 bases and J 5 bases; bases outside gene matches: 13. The CDR3 DNA follows: TGTGCCAGCAGTTCCCGATCGACTAGCGGGGCGCGGGAGACCCAGTACTTC. Translation gives CASSSRSTSGARETQYF.